The T cell receptor (beta chain) described here comes from a study of blood T cell repertoires in COVID-19 (dated by TCRdb to the early 2020s). Broadly, across the study: Collaborator samples came from the United States, Italy and Spain and covered acute and convalescent phases of COVID-19. The material from the prospective study consisted of cDNA or gDNA derived from T cells, B-cell-depleted T cells, or PBMCs. The sample metadata nearly always contained a de-identified subject ID, COVID-19 status, age in years and sex. Deeply sampled blood TCRbeta repertoires from subjects exposed to, actively infected with, or recovered from COVID-19 were included in the dataset. Samples were obtained from the ongoing ImmuneRACE study (first 160 participants) and from some 1,300 subjects provided by 6 global collaborators. The repertoires were released in a freely available public database meant as a resource for research on the immune response to SARS-CoV-2. HLA class I and class II types, where available, came from metadata supplied by the sample provider rather than from assay-based typing.

The collaborating institutions used their own protocols to collect whole blood in K2EDTA tubes. For TCRbeta analysis, collaborators shipped samples as frozen whole blood, isolated PBMCs, or DNA extracted from either of those sample types. The immunoSEQ Assay, a bias-controlled multiplex PCR, was used to amplify TCRbeta CDR3 regions from genomic DNA. The original methods were these. The number of nucleated cells in each sample was estimated from the amplification of reference gene primers within the assay. To quantify the absolute abundance of each unique TCRbeta CDR3 rearrangement, sequence reads were collapsed and filtered. For each sample, productive Simpson clonality was calculated as the square root of Simpson's diversity index across productive rearrangements. TCRdb obtained this table from immuneACCESS and retained in-frame rearrangements with V and J assigned. These tables miss some clones; where compared with another copy, unresolved V genes account for less than half of the shortfall, and the remainder is unexplained. Clonal size and the V and J genes are those of that table, whereas D and trimming came from the DNA. The sample table shows roughly 120,000 clones, and approximately 90% are seen once. The ten largest clonotypes hold less than 2% of the sample.

This clone was seen once. Its antigen target is currently unknown. There are no base qualities to consult, and no much larger clone falls within one base. What the study reported, not specific to this receptor: Clinical and demographic metadata were provided uncurated, with the amount varying by source and participant.

The receptor was derived from a human donor with active COVID-19. The donor label of this sample is uncertain. The sequencing sample was made of peripheral blood.

The sequenced DNA is TGTGCCAGCAGCGCGGCGACGAGCGCTACTGAAGCTTTCTTT. It translates to CASSAATSATEAFF. The chain employs TRBV5-4 and TRBJ1-1, with the D gene call left open. The CDR3 runs 14 amino acids, cysteine and phenylalanine included. Solely the CDR3 DNA is kept, with 42 bases framed from the first base. Taken from the germline V gene (reference sequence), the CDR1 and CDR2 loops are SGHNT and YYREEE. The germline ends are 15 bases apart after V is trimmed by 4 bases and J by 5 bases.